The T cell receptor beta chain described here comes from a study of shared clonotypes between healthy human individuals. Study summary: CD4 naive and memory got three plates each, CD8 naive two, CD8 memory one.

V was clipped by 2 bases and J by 3 bases, with 11 bases between them. CDR1 and CDR2 (germline): MNHNY, SVGAGI (reference sequence). The CDR3 is 14 amino acids. Splitting of each subset's genomic DNA was done evenly across several immunoSEQ plates. Original processing notes: As immunoSEQ supplied junction-only sequences (without quality scores), filtering differed. Here immunoSEQ multiplex PCR was the method, and the copy in TCRdb shows in-frame clones only, minus some. D and trimming come from the DNA, and the V and J calls and clone size come from that table. The data hold some 630,000 clones, with approximately 96% observed a single time. About this clone itself: Its antigen is unidentified.

In the naive CD8 group, cells lacked CD45RO and were positively selected for CCR7, so terminally differentiated effector memory CD45RA+ cells were left out. Notes on the study in general: The researchers took only blood, and tissue repertoires probably look different.

The J gene is TRBJ2-7, the V gene TRBV6-6; D is undetermined. The TCR sequence derives from a woman in her twenties or thirties in good health. The specimen sequenced was naive CD8+ T cells sorted from blood. The CDR3 nucleotides are TGTGCCAGCAGTTACGGGGATTCCAACTACGAGCAGTACTTC. Translation: CASSYGDSNYEQYF.